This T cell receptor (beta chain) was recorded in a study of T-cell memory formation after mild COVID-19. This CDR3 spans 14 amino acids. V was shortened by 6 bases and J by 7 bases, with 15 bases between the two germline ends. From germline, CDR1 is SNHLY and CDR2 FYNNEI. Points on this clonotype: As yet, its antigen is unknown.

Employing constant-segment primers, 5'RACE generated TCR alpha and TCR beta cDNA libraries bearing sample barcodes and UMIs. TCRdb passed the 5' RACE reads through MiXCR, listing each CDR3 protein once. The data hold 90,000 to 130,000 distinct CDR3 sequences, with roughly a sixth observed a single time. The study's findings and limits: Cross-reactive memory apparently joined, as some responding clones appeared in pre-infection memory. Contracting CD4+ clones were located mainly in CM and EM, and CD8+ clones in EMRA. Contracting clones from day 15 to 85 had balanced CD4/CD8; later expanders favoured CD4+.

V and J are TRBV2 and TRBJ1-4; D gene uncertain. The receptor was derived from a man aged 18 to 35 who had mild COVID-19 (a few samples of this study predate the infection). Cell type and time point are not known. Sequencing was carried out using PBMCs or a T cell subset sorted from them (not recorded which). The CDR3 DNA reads TGTGCCAGCAGGAGGGAGGTGATGGTTGAAAAACTGTTTTTT. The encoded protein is CASRREVMVEKLFF.